The 29 T cell receptor beta chains in this list originate from one sample, sequenced in a study of cytomegalovirus exposure and HLA in healthy donors. The method was immunoSEQ multiplex PCR; TCRdb's version includes in-frame clones alone and lacks a portion of them. The data contain 120,000 or so clones, around 90% of them seen just once; the ten biggest clones take up 2%. Sequencing used PBMCs. Source of these receptors: a woman between 18 and 29 years old in good health and CMV-seronegative.

This chain uses TRBV9 with TRBJ1-1; maybe TRBD1 (5 bases). Germline-derived CDR1 and CDR2 are SGDLS and YYNGEE. Trimming took off 0 bases at V and 3 bases at J, with 9 bases between the two ends. The CDR3 contains 14 residues. In nucleotides, the CDR3 is TGTGCCAGCAGCGTAGTCAGCAGGGACACTGAAGCTTTCTTT. Translating it yields CASSVVSRDTEAFF.

This chain connects TRBV6-5 to TRBJ1-2; D is undetermined. Looked up from germline, CDR1 is MNHEY and CDR2 is SVGAGI. CDR3 length equals 13 residues. The V and J ends lost 2 bases and 5 bases respectively, with 9 bases between them. The CDR3 region has the DNA TGTGCCAGCAGTTACCAATCTAGATATGGCTACACCTTC. It codes for CASSYQSRYGYTF.

The chain has TRBV4-1 and TRBJ2-2; TRBD2 might be the D (5 bases). Germline loops: CDR1 MGHRA, CDR2 YSYEKL. This CDR3 is built from 13 residues. Trimming took off 1 base at V and 7 bases at J, with 7 bases between the two ends. As DNA, the CDR3 is TGCGCCAGCAGCCAAGGTCGGGGCGGGGAGCTGTTTTTT. It encodes CASSQGRGGELFF.

This chain links TRBV27 with TRBJ2-1; D unresolved. Trimming shortened V by 2 bases and J by 5 bases, and 7 bases separated the two germline ends. Germline CDR1 MNHEY, CDR2 SMNVEV (reference sequence). The CDR3 is 13 amino acids. The CDR3 DNA is TGTGCCAGCAGTTTAATGAGGCACAATGAGCAGTTCTTC. Its protein product is CASSLMRHNEQFF.

This chain joins TRBV4-2 and TRBJ2-1, with no clear D. Trimming removed 0 bases at V and 7 bases at J, with 4 bases between. The CDR3 is made up of 12 amino acids. The V gene's germline CDR1 is LGHNA and CDR2 YNFKEQ. CDR3 nucleotides: TGTGCCAGCAGCCAAGACTCGAATGAGCAGTTCTTC. Its protein product is CASSQDSNEQFF.

The V call is TRBV18, the J call TRBJ1-2, with a possible D match to TRBD1 (6 bases). Trimming removed 5 bases at V and 10 bases at J, with 23 bases between. CDR1 is KGHSH and CDR2 is LQKENI in the germline V gene. CDR3 length: 15 residues. CDR3 nucleotide sequence: TGTGCCAGCTCAGTACAGGGAGTGGGACCTTCTTACTACACCTTC. Its protein product is CASSVQGVGPSYYTF.

The rearrangement links TRBV6-6 to TRBJ2-5, with D possibly TRBD2 on 5 matching bases. CDR3 length: 13 amino acids. Per the germline V gene, CDR1 is MNHNY and CDR2 is SVGAGI (reference sequence). V dropped 5 bases and J dropped 3 bases, with 10 bases sitting between them. This CDR3 is CASSQRAEETQYF. In DNA, the CDR3 is TGTGCCAGCAGTCAGAGGGCTGAAGAGACCCAGTACTTC.

This chain links TRBV5-1 with TRBJ2-2; D remains ambiguous. The CDR3 consists of 15 residues. V shed 6 bases and J shed 0 bases, with 12 bases lying between them. CDR1 is SGHRS and CDR2 is YFSETQ in the germline V gene. The CDR3 nucleotides read TGCGCCAGCACCCTAAGCTCTGCGAACACCGGGGAGCTGTTTTTT. It yields the protein CASTLSSANTGELFF.

This clone was detected only a few times. The chain joins TRBV5-1 to TRBJ2-7, with D possibly being TRBD2 (5 bases). Germline lookup yields CDR1 SGHRS and CDR2 YFSETQ. The CDR3 loop spans 14 amino acids. The V gene lost 1 base and the J gene lost 2 bases, with 10 bases spanning the gap. The CDR3 DNA follows: TGCGCCAGCAGCTTGTCGGACGGGACCTACGAGCAGTACTTC. Amino acids: CASSLSDGTYEQYF.

This clone was detected only once. The V call is TRBV11-2, the J call TRBJ2-2; 11 bases are a match to TRBD2. The V and J ends lost 1 base and 4 bases, in that order; junction bases with no gene match: 5. Looked up from germline, CDR1 is SGHAT and CDR2 is FQNNGV. The CDR3 is 17 amino acids. CDR3 region: CASSLVYTSGSTGELFF. The CDR3 bases are TGTGCCAGCAGCTTAGTGTATACTAGCGGGAGCACCGGGGAGCTGTTTTTT.

J is TRBJ1-2 and V is TRBV28; 7 bases are shared with TRBD1. The CDR3 consists of 12 residues. The V gene end was trimmed by 6 bases and the J gene end by 9 bases; junction bases not matched to a gene: 7. From germline, CDR1 is MDHEN and CDR2 SYDVKM. The CDR3 protein is CASRATGRRYTF. The CDR3, as DNA: TGTGCCAGCAGGGCGACAGGGAGGCGCTACACCTTC.

CDR3 sequence reads: CAIQEAGGYDEQYF. The CDR3 DNA is TGTGCCATCCAAGAGGCGGGAGGTTACGACGAGCAGTACTTC. The chain combines TRBV10-3 with TRBJ2-7; 8 bases match TRBD2. V trimming: 8 bases; J trimming: 5 bases; junction bases outside the gene matches: 11. CDR1 and CDR2 from the germline V gene are ENHRY and SYGVKD. The length of the CDR3 is 14 residues.

The V gene is TRBV2, the J gene TRBJ2-5; 7 nucleotides match TRBD2. The end of the DNA is better explained by TRBJ2-7, so the J call may be wrong. The length of the CDR3 is 14 residues. Germline V gives CDR1 SNHLY, CDR2 FYNNEI. CDR3 sequence reads: CASSEAGGPHEQYF. CDR3 DNA: TGTGCCAGCAGTGAAGCGGGAGGGCCCCACGAGCAGTACTTC.

The rearrangement links TRBV19 to TRBJ1-5; weak D call: TRBD1 (6 bases). V shed 5 bases and J shed 7 bases, with 9 bases lying between them. The germline V gene encodes CDR1 LNHDA and CDR2 SQIVND (reference sequence). This CDR3 has 12 amino acids. The CDR3, as DNA: TGTGCCAGTAGTCCCCAGGGGCAGCCCCAGCATTTT. It is translated as CASSPQGQPQHF.

The V call is TRBV5-6, the J call TRBJ2-5, with 8 positions matching TRBD1. The CDR3 runs 15 residues. Germline trimming cut 4 bases from V and 4 bases from J; bases unmatched to any gene: 9. Germline lookup yields CDR1 SGHDT and CDR2 YYEEEE. The CDR3 protein is CASSPQDREVETQYF. For the CDR3, the DNA is TGTGCCAGCAGCCCCCAGGACAGGGAGGTAGAGACCCAGTACTTC. Using reference TRBV5-6 and TRBJ2-5 for the parts outside the CDR3, the full variable domain is DAGVTQSPTHLIKTRGQQVTLRCSPKSGHDTVSWYQQALGQGPQFIFQYYEEEERQRGNFPDRFSGHQFPNYSSELNVNALLLGDSALYLCASSPQDREVETQYFGPGTRLLVL.

This chain joins TRBV27 and TRBJ2-1; 10 bases fit TRBD2. The CDR3 totals 16 residues. Per the germline V gene, CDR1 is MNHEY and CDR2 is SMNVEV (reference sequence). V dropped 7 bases and J dropped 6; count of bases not matched to a gene: 12. This CDR3 is CASNPPGLARRNEQFF. CDR3 nucleotide sequence: TGTGCCAGCAACCCTCCGGGACTAGCGAGGCGCAATGAGCAGTTCTTC.

The chain recombines TRBV16 with TRBJ1-4; D might be TRBD1 (6 bases). Germline V CDR1 and CDR2: KGHSY, FQNENV. The CDR3 extends over 13 amino acids. The V gene lost 2 bases and the J gene lost 6 bases, with 7 bases spanning the gap. The CDR3 here is CASSQNRDEKLFF. The CDR3 DNA follows: TGTGCCAGCAGCCAAAACAGGGATGAAAAACTGTTTTTT.

V usage is TRBV2 and J usage is TRBJ2-3; 9 nucleotides align to TRBD2. Germline CDR1 SNHLY, CDR2 FYNNEI. Losses at the gene ends were 8 bases for V and 5 bases for J; bases not matched to a gene: 11. This CDR3 comprises 15 residues. For the CDR3, the DNA is TGTGCCAGCTTAACGGGTAGCGGGAGAAAAGATACGCAGTATTTT. Amino acids: CASLTGSGRKDTQYF.

The chain recombines TRBV13 with TRBJ1-1; TRBD1 is a possible D gene (5 bases). Looked up from germline, CDR1 is PRHDT and CDR2 is FYEKMQ (reference sequence). Trimming left V 3 bases short and J 4 bases short, with 12 bases between. The CDR3 covers 14 residues. This CDR3 is CASSLSGLGTEAFF. DNA for the CDR3: TGTGCCAGCAGCTTGTCAGGGTTGGGCACTGAAGCTTTCTTT.

The V call is TRBV11-2, the J call TRBJ2-5, with TRBD2 matching 11 bases. The V gene end was trimmed by 0 bases and the J gene end by 6 bases; junction bases not matched to a gene: 18. CDR1 is SGHAT and CDR2 is FQNNGV in the germline V gene. The CDR3 is 20 amino acids. The CDR3 DNA reads as TGTGCCAGCAGCTTAGATCGGATGACTAGCGGGATAGGCCCCTCGAAGACCCAGTACTTC. Translation gives CASSLDRMTSGIGPSKTQYF.

The J gene is TRBJ2-1, the V gene TRBV7-2; D is perhaps TRBD2 (5 bases). The CDR3 consists of 14 residues. The V gene's germline CDR1 is SGHTA and CDR2 FQGNSA. Trimming took 7 bases from V and 6 from J, leaving 16 bases between them. CDR3 nucleotide sequence: TGTGCCAGCATCATAGACTATAGCTCCAATGAGCAGTTCTTC. Its protein is CASIIDYSSNEQFF.

J is TRBJ2-1 and V is TRBV4-1, with 7 bases matching TRBD2. The CDR3 length is 14 residues. The germline V gene has CDR1 MGHRA and CDR2 YSYEKL. With 3 bases clipped from V and 3 bases from J, the junction kept 2 bases outside the gene matches. The CDR3 loop reads CASSQGLNYNEQFF. In DNA form, the CDR3 reads TGCGCCAGCAGCCAGGGACTAAACTACAATGAGCAGTTCTTC.

This chain connects TRBV13 to TRBJ2-1; 11 nucleotides align to TRBD2. The J segment lost 6 bases and the V segment lost 3 bases, leaving 4 bases of the junction unmatched. The CDR3 has 15 residues. CDR1 PRHDT and CDR2 FYEKMQ come from the germline V gene (reference sequence). For the CDR3, the DNA is TGTGCCAGCAGCTTCCGACTAGCGGGACGCAATGAGCAGTTCTTC. Residues: CASSFRLAGRNEQFF.

This chain's CDR3 is CSVDGTSDTDTQYF. The CDR3 DNA reads TGCAGCGTTGACGGGACTAGCGACACAGATACGCAGTATTTT. This rearrangement joins TRBV29-1 to TRBJ2-3; 10 positions match TRBD2. This CDR3 is built from 14 residues. Trimming cost V 3 bases and J 2 bases; bases outside gene matches: 2. Germline-derived CDR1 and CDR2 are SQVTM and ANQGSEA.

In DNA, the CDR3 is TGCAGCGTTGAGTTGGCGGGAATAAGAAACGAGCAGTACTTC. This sequence encodes CSVELAGIRNEQYF. This rearrangement joins TRBV29-1 to TRBJ2-7; D is possibly TRBD2 (6 bases). The V gene lost 3 bases and the J gene lost 5 bases, with 17 bases spanning the gap. CDR3 length: 14 amino acids. Germline V gives CDR1 SQVTM, CDR2 ANQGSEA.

CDR3 sequence: CASSGAQAINYGYTF. As DNA, the CDR3 is TGTGCCAGCAGTGGGGCACAGGCGATAAACTATGGCTACACCTTC. The V and J genes are TRBV2 and TRBJ1-2, with a possible D match to TRBD1 (5 bases). V shed 4 bases and J shed 2 bases, with 14 bases lying between them. This CDR3 has 15 residues. Germline V gene lookup returns CDR1 SNHLY and CDR2 FYNNEI.

J is TRBJ2-2 and V is TRBV19, with TRBD1 identical over 9 bases. This CDR3 comprises 18 residues. J gave up 3 bases and V 5 bases, and 13 bases lay outside the gene matches. Germline values: CDR1 LNHDA, CDR2 SQIVND (reference sequence). The CDR3 reads CASSPVRSGQGDTGELFF. The CDR3 region has the DNA TGTGCCAGTAGTCCGGTACGCTCGGGACAGGGAGACACCGGGGAGCTGTTTTTT.

V usage is TRBV28 and J usage is TRBJ2-7; 10 bases agree with TRBD1. V shed 4 bases and J 3 bases; nucleotides not matched to a gene: 3. The length of the CDR3 is 14 residues. The germline CDR1 and CDR2 sequences are MDHEN and SYDVKM. The CDR3 bases are TGTGCCAGCAGTTCCGGACAGGGGGTCTACGAGCAGTACTTC. It encodes CASSSGQGVYEQYF.

This chain links TRBV6-1 with TRBJ2-1, with 8 positions matching TRBD2. V shed 0 bases, J shed 7 bases, and the junction held 2 bases outside the gene matches. Germline CDR1 MNHNS, CDR2 SASEGT. The CDR3 extends over 14 amino acids. CDR3 region: CASSEAAGGNEQFF. CDR3 in DNA: TGTGCCAGCAGTGAAGCGGCGGGAGGAAATGAGCAGTTCTTC.